This TCR beta chain was documented in a study of blood T cell repertoires in COVID-19. Ages ranged from about 18 to 100 years, with residence in approximately 23 US areas. Per the study methods: How many nucleated cells were present was estimated from reference gene primer amplification. Generated by immunoSEQ multiplex PCR, the TCRdb table keeps only in-frame clones and is missing some. That table is the source of V, J and clone size, and D and trimming were worked out from the DNA. The data show hundreds of thousands of clones, around 90% seen once. This CDR3 is 15 amino acids long. V lost 0 bases, J lost 4 bases, and 5 bases stayed unmatched. Looked up from germline, CDR1 is SGHNT and CDR2 is YENEEA.

The clonotype originates from a man aged 60 to 75 who had recovered from COVID-19. What was sequenced was PBMCs or T cells enriched from blood (not recorded which). The V gene is TRBV11-3, the J gene TRBJ1-1; 7 nucleotides align to TRBD1. CDR3 nucleotide sequence: TGTGCCAGCAGCTTAGATTCCTCAGGGGGCACTGAAGCTTTCTTT. Residues: CASSLDSSGGTEAFF.